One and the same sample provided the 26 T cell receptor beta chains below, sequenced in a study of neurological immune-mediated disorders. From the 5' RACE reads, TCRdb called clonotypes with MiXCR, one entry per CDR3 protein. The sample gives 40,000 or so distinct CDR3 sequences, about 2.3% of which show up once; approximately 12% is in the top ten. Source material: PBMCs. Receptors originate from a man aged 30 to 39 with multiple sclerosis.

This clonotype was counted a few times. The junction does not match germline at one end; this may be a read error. The DNA for the CDR3 is TGTGACAGCAGCAAAGATTACAATGAGCAGTTCTTC. Encoded protein: CDSSKDYNEQFF. This chain links TRBV3-1 with TRBJ2-1; D gene unclear. In germline, CDR1 is LGHDT, CDR2 YNNKEL (reference sequence). The CDR3 is made up of 12 amino acids.

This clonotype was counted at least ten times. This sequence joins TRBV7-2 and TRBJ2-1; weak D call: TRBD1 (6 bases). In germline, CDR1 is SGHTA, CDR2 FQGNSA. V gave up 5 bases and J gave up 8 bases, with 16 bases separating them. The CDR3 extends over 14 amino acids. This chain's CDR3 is CASSHSQGPHEQFF. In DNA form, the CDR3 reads TGTGCCAGCAGCCACTCACAGGGTCCCCATGAGCAGTTCTTC. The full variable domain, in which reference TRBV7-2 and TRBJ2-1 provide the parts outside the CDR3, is GAGVSQSPSNKVTEKGKDVELRCDPISGHTALYWYRQSLGQGLEFLIYFQGNSAPDKSGLPSDRFSAERTGGSVSTLTIQRTQQEDSAVYLCASSHSQGPHEQFFGPGTRLTVL.

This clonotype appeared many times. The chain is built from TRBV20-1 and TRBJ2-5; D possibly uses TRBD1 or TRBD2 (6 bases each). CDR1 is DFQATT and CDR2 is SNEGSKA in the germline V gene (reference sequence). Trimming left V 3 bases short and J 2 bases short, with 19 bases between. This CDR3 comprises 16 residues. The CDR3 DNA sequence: TGCAGTGCTAGTTGGAGGGGGTCGGGGACTCAAGAGACCCAGTACTTC. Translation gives CSASWRGSGTQETQYF.

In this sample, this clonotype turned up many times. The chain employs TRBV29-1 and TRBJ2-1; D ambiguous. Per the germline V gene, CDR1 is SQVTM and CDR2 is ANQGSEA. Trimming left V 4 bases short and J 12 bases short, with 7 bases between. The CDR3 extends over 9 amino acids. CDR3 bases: TGCAGCGTTGGTCAACCGCAGTTCTTC. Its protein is CSVGQPQFF.

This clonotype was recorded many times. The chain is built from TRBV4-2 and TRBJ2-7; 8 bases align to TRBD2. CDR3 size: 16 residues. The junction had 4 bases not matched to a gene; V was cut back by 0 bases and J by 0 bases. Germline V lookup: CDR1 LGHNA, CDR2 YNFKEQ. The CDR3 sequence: CASSQEPAGDSYEQYF. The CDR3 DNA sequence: TGTGCCAGCAGCCAAGAGCCAGCGGGGGACTCCTACGAGCAGTACTTC.

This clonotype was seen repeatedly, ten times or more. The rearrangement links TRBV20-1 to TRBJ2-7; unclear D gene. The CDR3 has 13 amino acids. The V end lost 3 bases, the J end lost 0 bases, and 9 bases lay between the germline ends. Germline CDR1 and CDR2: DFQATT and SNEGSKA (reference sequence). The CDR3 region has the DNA TGCAGTGCTAGTCAGGCCTACTCCTACGAGCAGTACTTC. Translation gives CSASQAYSYEQYF.

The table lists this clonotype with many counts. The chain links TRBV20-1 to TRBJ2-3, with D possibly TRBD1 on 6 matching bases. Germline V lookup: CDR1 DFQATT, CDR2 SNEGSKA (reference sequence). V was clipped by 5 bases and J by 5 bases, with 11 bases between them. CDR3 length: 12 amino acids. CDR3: CSAVIQGDTQYF. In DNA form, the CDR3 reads TGCAGTGCTGTAATACAGGGAGATACGCAGTATTTT.

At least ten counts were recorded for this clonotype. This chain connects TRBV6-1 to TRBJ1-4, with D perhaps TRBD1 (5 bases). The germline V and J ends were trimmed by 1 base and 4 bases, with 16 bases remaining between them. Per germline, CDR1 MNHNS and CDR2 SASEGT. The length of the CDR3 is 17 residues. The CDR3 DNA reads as TGTGCCAGCAGTGAAGAATCGGTCGGGGCCGTTAATGAAAAACTGTTTTTT. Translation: CASSEESVGAVNEKLFF.

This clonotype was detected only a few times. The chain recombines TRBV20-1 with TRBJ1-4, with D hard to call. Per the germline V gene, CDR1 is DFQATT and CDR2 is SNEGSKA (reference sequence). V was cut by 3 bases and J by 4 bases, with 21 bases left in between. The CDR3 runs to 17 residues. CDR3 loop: CSARVGRPFDLNEKLFF. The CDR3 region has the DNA TGCAGTGCTAGGGTGGGCAGACCCTTTGACCTTAATGAAAAACTGTTTTTT.

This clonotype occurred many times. This chain's CDR3 is CASSPTGGNTEAFF. The CDR3 nucleotides are TGTGCCAGCTCACCAACAGGCGGGAACACTGAAGCTTTCTTT. V usage is TRBV18 and J usage is TRBJ1-1; perhaps TRBD1 as D (5 bases). Germline CDR1 is KGHSH and CDR2 is LQKENI. Trimming removed 2 bases from V and 1 base from J, with 8 bases in between. There are 14 residues in the CDR3. Variable domain in full (rest from reference TRBV18 and TRBJ1-1): NAGVMQNPRHLVRRRGQEARLRCSPMKGHSHVYWYRQLPEEGLKFMVYLQKENIIDESGMPKERFSAEFPKEGPSILRIQQVVRGDSAAYFCASSPTGGNTEAFFGQGTRLTVV.

The CDR3 sequence: CASSLGGSGDEQFF. In DNA, the CDR3 is TGTGCCAGCAGCTTAGGAGGTAGCGGGGATGAGCAGTTCTTC. The rearrangement joins TRBV11-2 to TRBJ2-1; 8 bases match TRBD2. CDR3 length: 14 residues. Trimming cost V 1 base and J 8 bases; bases outside gene matches: 4. In germline, CDR1 is SGHAT, CDR2 FQNNGV.

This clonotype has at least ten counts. The CDR3 spells CASRVEGQGNTEAFF. The CDR3, as DNA: TGTGCCAGCAGGGTTGAGGGACAGGGGAACACTGAAGCTTTCTTT. The genes are TRBV5-5 and TRBJ1-1, with 9 bases matching TRBD1. The CDR3 is 15 amino acids. V lost 5 bases and J lost 1; bases outside the gene matches: 6. Germline loops: CDR1 SGHKS, CDR2 YYEKEE (reference sequence).

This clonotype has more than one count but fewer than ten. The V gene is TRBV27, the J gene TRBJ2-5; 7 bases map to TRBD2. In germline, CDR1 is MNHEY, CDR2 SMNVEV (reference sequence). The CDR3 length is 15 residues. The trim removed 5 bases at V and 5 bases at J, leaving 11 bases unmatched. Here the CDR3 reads CASSKGLGRYETQYF. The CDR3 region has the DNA TGTGCCAGCAGTAAAGGACTAGGTCGGTACGAGACCCAGTACTTC.

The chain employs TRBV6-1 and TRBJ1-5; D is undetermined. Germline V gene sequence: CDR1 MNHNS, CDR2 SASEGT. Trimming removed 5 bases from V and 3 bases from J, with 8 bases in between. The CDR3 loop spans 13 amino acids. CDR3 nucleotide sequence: TGTGCCAGCAGTACGTACCCCAATCAGCCCCAGCATTTT. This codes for CASSTYPNQPQHF.

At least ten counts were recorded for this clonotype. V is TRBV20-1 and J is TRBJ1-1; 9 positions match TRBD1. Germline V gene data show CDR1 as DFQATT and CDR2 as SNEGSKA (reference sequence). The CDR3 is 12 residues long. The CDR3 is CRTGGQDTEAFF. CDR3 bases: TGCAGGACAGGGGGTCAGGACACTGAAGCTTTCTTT.

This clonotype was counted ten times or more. In nucleotides, the CDR3 is TGTGCCAGCAGCTTCGACAGGGAGCGGGAAGAGACCCAGTACTTC. Protein: CASSFDREREETQYF. The chain links TRBV7-6 to TRBJ2-5; maybe TRBD1 (7 bases). Trimming pared 3 bases from V and 3 bases from J, leaving 14 bases between. The CDR3 spans 15 residues. CDR1 is SGHVS and CDR2 is FNYEAQ in the germline V gene.

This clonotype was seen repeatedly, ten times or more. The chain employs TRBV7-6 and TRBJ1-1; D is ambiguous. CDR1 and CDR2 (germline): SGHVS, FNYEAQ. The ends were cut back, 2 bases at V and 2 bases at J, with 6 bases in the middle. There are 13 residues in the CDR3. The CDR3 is CASSLLGNTEAFF. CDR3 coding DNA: TGTGCCAGCAGCTTATTAGGAAACACTGAAGCTTTCTTT.

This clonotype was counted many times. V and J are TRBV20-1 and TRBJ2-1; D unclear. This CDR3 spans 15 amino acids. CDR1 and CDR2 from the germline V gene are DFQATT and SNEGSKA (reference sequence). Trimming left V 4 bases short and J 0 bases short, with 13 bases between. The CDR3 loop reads CSAKIFASSYNEQFF. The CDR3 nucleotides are TGCAGTGCTAAGATCTTTGCGAGCTCCTACAATGAGCAGTTCTTC.

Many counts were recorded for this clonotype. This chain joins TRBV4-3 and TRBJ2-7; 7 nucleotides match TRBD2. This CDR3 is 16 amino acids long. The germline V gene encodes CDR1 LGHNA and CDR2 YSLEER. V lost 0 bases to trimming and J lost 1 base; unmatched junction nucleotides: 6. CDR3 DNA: TGCGCCAGCAGCCAAGATCCCACTAGCGTTTCCTACGAGCAGTACTTC. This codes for CASSQDPTSVSYEQYF.

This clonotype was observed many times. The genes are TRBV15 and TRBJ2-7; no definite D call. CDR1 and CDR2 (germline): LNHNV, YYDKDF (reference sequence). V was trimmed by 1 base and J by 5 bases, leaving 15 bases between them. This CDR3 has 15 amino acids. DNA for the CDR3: TGTGCCACCAGCAGAGCCCAATTGACCGGGCACGAGCAGTACTTC. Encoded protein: CATSRAQLTGHEQYF.

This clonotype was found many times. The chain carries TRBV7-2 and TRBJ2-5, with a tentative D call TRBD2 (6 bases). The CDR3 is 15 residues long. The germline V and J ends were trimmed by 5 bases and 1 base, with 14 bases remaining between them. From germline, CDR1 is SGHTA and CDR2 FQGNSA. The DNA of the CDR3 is TGTGCCAGCAGCCTAACCGGGACTCCCCAAGAGACCCAGTACTTC. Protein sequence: CASSLTGTPQETQYF.

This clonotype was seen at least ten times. The CDR3 region is CASSDDGIPGQENTGELFF. The DNA of the CDR3 is TGTGCCAGCAGCGATGATGGGATACCGGGACAGGAGAACACCGGGGAGCTGTTTTTT. This rearrangement joins TRBV11-3 to TRBJ2-2, with 8 positions matching TRBD1. Trimming took 5 bases from V and 1 from J; bases not matched to a gene: 15. CDR3 length: 19 amino acids. Germline values: CDR1 SGHNT, CDR2 YENEEA.

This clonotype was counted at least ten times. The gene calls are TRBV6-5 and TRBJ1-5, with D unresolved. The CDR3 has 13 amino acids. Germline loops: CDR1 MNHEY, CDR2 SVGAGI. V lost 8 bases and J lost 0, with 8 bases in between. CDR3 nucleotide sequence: TGTGCCAGCTCATCAACTAGCAATCAGCCCCAGCATTTT. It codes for CASSSTSNQPQHF.

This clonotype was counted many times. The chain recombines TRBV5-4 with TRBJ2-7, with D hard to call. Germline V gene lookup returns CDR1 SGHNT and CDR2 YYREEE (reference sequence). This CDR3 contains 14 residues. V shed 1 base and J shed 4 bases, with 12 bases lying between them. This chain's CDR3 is CASSLSSVRYEQYF. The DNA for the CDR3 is TGTGCCAGCAGCTTGAGTAGTGTGAGATACGAGCAGTACTTC.

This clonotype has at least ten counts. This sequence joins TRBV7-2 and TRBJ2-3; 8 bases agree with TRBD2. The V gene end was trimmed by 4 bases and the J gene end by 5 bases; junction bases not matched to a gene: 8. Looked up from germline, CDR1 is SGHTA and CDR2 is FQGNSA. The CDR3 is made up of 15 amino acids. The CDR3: CASSSAGTRGDTQYF. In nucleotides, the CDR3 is TGTGCCAGCAGCTCAGCCGGGACTAGGGGAGATACGCAGTATTTT.

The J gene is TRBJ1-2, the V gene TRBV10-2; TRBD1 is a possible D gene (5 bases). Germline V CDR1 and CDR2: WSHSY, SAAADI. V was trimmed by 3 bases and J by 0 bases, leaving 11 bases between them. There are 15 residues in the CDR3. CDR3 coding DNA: TGCGCCAGCAGTGACACGGGGCCGTCTAACTATGGCTACACCTTC. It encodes CASSDTGPSNYGYTF.